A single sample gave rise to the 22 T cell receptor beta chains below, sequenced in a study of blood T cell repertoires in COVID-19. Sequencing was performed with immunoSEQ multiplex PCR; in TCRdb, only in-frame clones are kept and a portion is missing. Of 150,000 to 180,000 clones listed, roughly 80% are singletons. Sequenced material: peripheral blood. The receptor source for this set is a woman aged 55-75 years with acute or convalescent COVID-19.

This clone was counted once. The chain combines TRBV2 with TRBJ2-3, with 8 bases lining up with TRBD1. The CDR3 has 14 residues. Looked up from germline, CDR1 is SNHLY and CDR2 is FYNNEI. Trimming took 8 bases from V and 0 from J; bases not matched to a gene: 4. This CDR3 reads CASGRTGSTDTQYF. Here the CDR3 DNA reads TGTGCCAGCGGGAGGACAGGGAGCACAGATACGCAGTATTTT.

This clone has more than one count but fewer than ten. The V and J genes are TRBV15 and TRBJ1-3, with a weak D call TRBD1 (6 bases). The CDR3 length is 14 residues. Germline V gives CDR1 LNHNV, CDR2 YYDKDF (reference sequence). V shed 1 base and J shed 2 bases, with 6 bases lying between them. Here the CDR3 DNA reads TGTGCCACCAGCAGAGGGACAGCTGGAAACACCATATATTTT. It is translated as CATSRGTAGNTIYF.

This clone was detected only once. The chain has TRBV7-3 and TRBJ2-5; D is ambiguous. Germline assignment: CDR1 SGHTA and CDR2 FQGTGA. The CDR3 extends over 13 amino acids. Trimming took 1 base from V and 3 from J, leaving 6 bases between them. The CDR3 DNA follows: TGTGCCAGCAGCTTAATGGGCGAAGAGACCCAGTACTTC. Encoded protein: CASSLMGEETQYF.

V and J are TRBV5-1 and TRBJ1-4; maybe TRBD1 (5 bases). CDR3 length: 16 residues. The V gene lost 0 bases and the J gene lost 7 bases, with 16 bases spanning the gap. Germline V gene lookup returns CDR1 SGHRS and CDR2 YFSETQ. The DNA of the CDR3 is TGCGCCAGCAGCTTGGCCATAGAGGCAGGGCGTGAAAAACTGTTTTTT. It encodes CASSLAIEAGREKLFF.

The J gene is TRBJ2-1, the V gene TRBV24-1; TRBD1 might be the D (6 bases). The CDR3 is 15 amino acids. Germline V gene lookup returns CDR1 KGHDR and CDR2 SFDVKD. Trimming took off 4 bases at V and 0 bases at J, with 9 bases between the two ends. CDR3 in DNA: TGTGCCACCAGTGACCCGACAGGCTCCTACAATGAGCAGTTCTTC. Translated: CATSDPTGSYNEQFF.

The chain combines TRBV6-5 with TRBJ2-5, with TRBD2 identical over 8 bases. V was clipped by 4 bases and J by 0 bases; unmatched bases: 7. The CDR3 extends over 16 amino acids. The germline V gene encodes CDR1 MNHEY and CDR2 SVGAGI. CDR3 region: CASSWKRGTYQETQYF. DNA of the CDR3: TGTGCCAGCAGTTGGAAGCGGGGGACGTACCAAGAGACCCAGTACTTC.

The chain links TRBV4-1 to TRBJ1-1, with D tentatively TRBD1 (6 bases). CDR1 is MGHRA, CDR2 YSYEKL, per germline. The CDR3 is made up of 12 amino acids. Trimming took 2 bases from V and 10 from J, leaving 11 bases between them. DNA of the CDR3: TGCGCCAGCAGCCAACAGAAGGGGGTAGCTTTCTTT. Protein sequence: CASSQQKGVAFF.

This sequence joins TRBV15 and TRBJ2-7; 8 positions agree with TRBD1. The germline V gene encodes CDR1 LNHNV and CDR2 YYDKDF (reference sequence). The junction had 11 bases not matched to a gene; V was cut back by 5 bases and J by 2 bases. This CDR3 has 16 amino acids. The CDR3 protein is CATSPQKGQGTYEQYF. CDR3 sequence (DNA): TGTGCCACCAGCCCTCAAAAAGGACAGGGTACCTACGAGCAGTACTTC.

As DNA, the CDR3 is TGTGCCAGTAGTAAGAACAGGGGTGACAATCAGCCCCAGCATTTT. This translates into CASSKNRGDNQPQHF. This chain links TRBV19 with TRBJ1-5, with TRBD1 matching 7 bases. The CDR3 covers 15 residues. The germline CDR1 and CDR2 sequences are LNHDA and SQIVND (reference sequence). V lost 4 bases to trimming and J lost 3 bases; unmatched junction nucleotides: 6.

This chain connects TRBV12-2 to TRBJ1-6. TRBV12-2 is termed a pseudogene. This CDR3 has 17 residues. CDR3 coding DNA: TGTGCAAGTCGCTTATTTCGTTGGACGGGAGCTAATTCACCCCTCCACTTT. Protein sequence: CASRLFRWTGANSPLHF.

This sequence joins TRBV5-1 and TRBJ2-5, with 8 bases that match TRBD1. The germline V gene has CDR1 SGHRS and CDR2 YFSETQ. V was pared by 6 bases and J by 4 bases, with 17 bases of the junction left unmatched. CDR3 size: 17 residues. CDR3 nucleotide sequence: TGCGCCAGCAACCTCGGATCGATAAGGACAGGGTCAGAGACCCAGTACTTC. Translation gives CASNLGSIRTGSETQYF.

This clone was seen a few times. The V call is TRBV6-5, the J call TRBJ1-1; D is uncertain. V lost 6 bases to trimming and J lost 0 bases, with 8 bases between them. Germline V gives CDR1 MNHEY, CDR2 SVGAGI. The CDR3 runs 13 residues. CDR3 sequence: CASRKLLNTEAFF. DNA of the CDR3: TGTGCCAGCAGAAAGCTACTGAACACTGAAGCTTTCTTT.

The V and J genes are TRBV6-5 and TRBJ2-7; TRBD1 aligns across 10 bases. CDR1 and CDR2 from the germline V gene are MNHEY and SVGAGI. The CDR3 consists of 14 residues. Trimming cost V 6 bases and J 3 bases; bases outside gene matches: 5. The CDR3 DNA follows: TGTGCCAGCAGACGGGACAGGGGAATCTACGAGCAGTACTTC. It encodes CASRRDRGIYEQYF.

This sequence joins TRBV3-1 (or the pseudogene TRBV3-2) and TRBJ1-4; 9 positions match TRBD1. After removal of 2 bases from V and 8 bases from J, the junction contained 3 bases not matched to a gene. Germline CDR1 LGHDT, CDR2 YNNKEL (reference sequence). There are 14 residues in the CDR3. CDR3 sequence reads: CASSQRTGEEKLFF. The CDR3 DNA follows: TGTGCCAGCAGCCAAAGGACAGGGGAGGAAAAACTGTTTTTT.

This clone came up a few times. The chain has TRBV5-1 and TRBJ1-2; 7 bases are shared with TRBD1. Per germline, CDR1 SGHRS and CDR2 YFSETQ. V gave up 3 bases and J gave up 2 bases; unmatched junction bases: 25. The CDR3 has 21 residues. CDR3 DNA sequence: TGCGCCAGCAGCTCCTCCGGGACAGTATTATTCTTGGGTAGCAAAAACTATGGCTACACCTTC. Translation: CASSSSGTVLFLGSKNYGYTF.

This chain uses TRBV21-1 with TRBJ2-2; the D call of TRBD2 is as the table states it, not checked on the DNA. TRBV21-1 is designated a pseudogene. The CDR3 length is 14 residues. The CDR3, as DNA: TGTGCCAACGCCCGGTTCGCGAACACCGGGGAGCTGTTTTTT. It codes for CANARFANTGELFF.

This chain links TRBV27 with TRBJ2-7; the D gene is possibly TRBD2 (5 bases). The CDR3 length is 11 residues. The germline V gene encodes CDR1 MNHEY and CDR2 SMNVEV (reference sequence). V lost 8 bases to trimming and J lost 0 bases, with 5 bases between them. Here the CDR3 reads CASGLSYEQYV. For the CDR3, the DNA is TGTGCCAGCGGACTCTCCTACGAGCAGTACGTC.

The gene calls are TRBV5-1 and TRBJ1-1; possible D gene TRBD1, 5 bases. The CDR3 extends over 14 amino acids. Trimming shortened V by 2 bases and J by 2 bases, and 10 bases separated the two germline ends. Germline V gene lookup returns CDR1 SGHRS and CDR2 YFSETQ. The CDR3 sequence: CASSFWGGNTEAFF. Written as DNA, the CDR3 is TGCGCCAGCAGCTTCTGGGGGGGTAACACTGAAGCTTTCTTT.

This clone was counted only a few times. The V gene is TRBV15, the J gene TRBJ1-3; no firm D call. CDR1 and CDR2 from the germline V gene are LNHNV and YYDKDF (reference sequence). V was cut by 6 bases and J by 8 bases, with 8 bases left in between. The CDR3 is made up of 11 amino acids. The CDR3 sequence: CATRVRDTIYF. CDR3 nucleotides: TGTGCCACCAGGGTCCGGGACACCATATATTTT.

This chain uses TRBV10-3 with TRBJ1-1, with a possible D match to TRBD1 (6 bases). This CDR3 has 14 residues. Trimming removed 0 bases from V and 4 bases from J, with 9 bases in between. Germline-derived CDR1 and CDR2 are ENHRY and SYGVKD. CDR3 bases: TGTGCCATCAGTGAGTCCCAGGGGCGCACTGAAGCTTTCTTT. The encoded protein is CAISESQGRTEAFF.

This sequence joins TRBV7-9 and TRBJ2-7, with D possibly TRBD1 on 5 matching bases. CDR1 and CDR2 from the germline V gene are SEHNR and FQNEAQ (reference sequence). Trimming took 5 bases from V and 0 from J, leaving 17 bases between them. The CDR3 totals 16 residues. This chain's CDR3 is CASSADSRMSSYEQYF. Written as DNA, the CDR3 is TGTGCCAGCAGCGCAGACAGCAGGATGAGCTCCTACGAGCAGTACTTC. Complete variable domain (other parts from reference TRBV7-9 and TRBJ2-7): DTGVSQNPRHKITKRGQNVTFRCDPISEHNRLYWYRQTLGQGPEFLTYFQNEAQLEKSRLLSDRFSAERPKGSFSTLEIQRTEQGDSAMYLCASSADSRMSSYEQYFGPGTRLTVT.

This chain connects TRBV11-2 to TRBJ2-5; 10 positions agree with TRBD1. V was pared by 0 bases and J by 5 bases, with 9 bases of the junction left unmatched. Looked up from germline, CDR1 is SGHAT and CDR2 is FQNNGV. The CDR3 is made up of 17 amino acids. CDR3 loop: CASSLDDRTGGGETQYF. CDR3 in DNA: TGTGCCAGCAGCTTAGATGATAGGACAGGGGGAGGTGAGACCCAGTACTTC. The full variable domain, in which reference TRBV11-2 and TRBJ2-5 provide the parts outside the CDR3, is EAGVAQSPRYKIIEKRQSVAFWCNPISGHATLYWYQQILGQGPKLLIQFQNNGVVDDSQLPKDRFSAERLKGVDSTLKIQPAKLEDSAVYLCASSLDDRTGGGETQYFGPGTRLLVL.